This entry lists 23 T cell receptor beta chains sequenced from one sample in a study of blood T cell repertoires in COVID-19. The assay was immunoSEQ multiplex PCR, and TCRdb's table has in-frame clones only and misses some. The repertoire holds 98,000 or so clones, with roughly 82% as singletons. The sequenced sample consisted of peripheral blood. The origin of the receptors is a man aged 60-69 years with acute or convalescent COVID-19.

The rearrangement uses TRBV11-2 and TRBJ2-1, with 8 bases identical to TRBD2. The CDR3 runs 15 residues. V was clipped by 3 bases and J by 2 bases; unmatched bases: 3. CDR1 is SGHAT and CDR2 is FQNNGV in the germline V gene. The CDR3 sequence: CASSFGLAAYNEQFF. The CDR3 nucleotides are TGTGCCAGCAGCTTCGGACTAGCTGCCTACAATGAGCAGTTCTTC.

Of note for this clone: Other DNA sequences in this sample translate to the same CDR3. This chain uses TRBV2 with TRBJ1-1; the match to TRBD1 covers 9 bases. Trimming removed 4 bases from V and 1 base from J; junction bases left unmatched: 7. The CDR3 totals 16 residues. CDR1 SNHLY and CDR2 FYNNEI come from the germline V gene. In nucleotides, the CDR3 is TGTGCCAGCAGTGCCGGACAGGGGATAGCGAACACTGAAGCTTTCTTT. Translation gives CASSAGQGIANTEAFF. The full variable domain, rest sourced from reference TRBV2 and TRBJ1-1, is EPEVTQTPSHQVTQMGQEVILRCVPISNHLYFYWYRQILGQKVEFLVSFYNNEISEKSEIFDDQFSVERPDGSNFTLKIRSTKLEDSAMYFCASSAGQGIANTEAFFGQGTRLTVV.

This sequence joins TRBV30 and TRBJ1-2; the match to TRBD1 covers 9 bases. Germline values: CDR1 GTSNPN, CDR2 SVGIG (reference sequence). V was clipped by 1 base and J by 4 bases; unmatched bases: 7. This CDR3 comprises 15 residues. CDR3 coding DNA: TGTGCCTGGAGTGCCCCCGGGACAGGGCTCTATGGCTACACCTTC. It specifies CAWSAPGTGLYGYTF. The variable domain in full, completed from reference TRBV30 and TRBJ1-2, reads SQTIHQWPATLVQPVGSPLSLECTVEGTSNPNLYWYRQAAGRGLQLLFYSVGIGQISSEVPQNLSASRPQDRQFILSSKKLLLSDSGFYLCAWSAPGTGLYGYTFGSGTRLTVV.

V and J are TRBV29-1 and TRBJ2-7; 10 nucleotides align to TRBD1. This CDR3 region has 14 residues. The ends lost 6 bases at V and 2 bases at J; junction bases unmatched: 7. Germline assignment: CDR1 SQVTM and CDR2 ANQGSEA. The CDR3 region is CSVKPGTGAYEQYF. CDR3 in DNA: TGCAGCGTCAAACCCGGGACAGGGGCCTACGAGCAGTACTTC.

The chain uses TRBV6-2 or TRBV6-3 and TRBJ2-7; weak D call: TRBD1 (5 bases). The germline V gene has CDR1 MNHEY and CDR2 SVGEGT. The length of the CDR3 is 18 residues. Trimming stripped 2 bases from V and 3 bases from J, with 23 bases between. As DNA, the CDR3 is TGTGCCAGCAGTTACGGCTTACGACAGCTTAGCCAATTCTACGAGCAGTACTTC. As protein: CASSYGLRQLSQFYEQYF.

This clone was observed once. The rearrangement joins TRBV11-2 to TRBJ2-7, with D possibly TRBD2 on 5 matching bases. There are 19 residues in the CDR3. The V gene's germline CDR1 is SGHAT and CDR2 FQNNGV. Deletions cut 4 bases from V and 1 base from J, with 26 bases between. The CDR3 coding sequence is TGTGCCAGCAGCTCAGTTCTAGGTTCTAAAGCTAGGAGGTCCTACGAGCAGTACTTC. Translating gives CASSSVLGSKARRSYEQYF.

The V gene is TRBV30, the J gene TRBJ1-2; 7 bases are shared with TRBD1. The germline gives CDR1 GTSNPN, CDR2 SVGIG (reference sequence). This CDR3 region has 13 residues. J lost 4 bases, V lost 5 bases, and 7 bases had no gene match. The CDR3 bases are TGTGCCTGGGGGAGGGGGCGGGTCTATGGCTACACCTTC. It translates to CAWGRGRVYGYTF.

J is TRBJ1-2 and V is TRBV30, with 7 nucleotides matching TRBD1. The CDR3 extends over 16 amino acids. Looked up from germline, CDR1 is GTSNPN and CDR2 is SVGIG (reference sequence). V trimming: 1 base; J trimming: 4 bases; junction bases outside the gene matches: 12. The CDR3 region is CAWSAGGGAYGYGYTF. In nucleotides, the CDR3 is TGTGCCTGGAGTGCTGGAGGGGGCGCATATGGCTATGGCTACACCTTC.

The rearrangement uses TRBV11-3 and TRBJ2-5, with TRBD2 matching over 15 bases. The V gene end was trimmed by 4 bases and the J gene end by 1 base; junction bases not matched to a gene: 4. Per germline, CDR1 SGHNT and CDR2 YENEEA. This CDR3 has 17 residues. This CDR3 reads CASSSGLAGGFQETQYF. For the CDR3, the DNA is TGTGCCAGCAGCTCGGGACTAGCGGGGGGATTCCAAGAGACCCAGTACTTC.

The rearrangement joins TRBV6-6 to TRBJ1-5; 8 bases align to TRBD1. The CDR3 length is 15 residues. V gave up 4 bases and J gave up 8 bases; unmatched junction bases: 10. Germline loops: CDR1 MNHNY, CDR2 SVGAGI (reference sequence). The CDR3 DNA reads TGTGCCAGCAGTTCCGAAGACAGGGGAGGTAAGCCCCAGCATTTT. Its protein product is CASSSEDRGGKPQHF.

The V call is TRBV4-3, the J call TRBJ2-7; 14 bases match TRBD2. J gave up 4 bases and V 1 base, and 3 bases lay outside the gene matches. The CDR3 covers 16 residues. Germline V gene lookup returns CDR1 LGHNA and CDR2 YSLEER. The CDR3 spells CASSQVGTSGSYEQYF. CDR3 coding DNA: TGCGCCAGCAGCCAAGTGGGGACTAGCGGGAGTTACGAGCAGTACTTC.

The chain carries TRBV2 and TRBJ1-2, with D possibly being TRBD1 (6 bases). V dropped 7 bases and J dropped 1 base, with 13 bases sitting between them. The germline CDR1 and CDR2 sequences are SNHLY and FYNNEI. The CDR3 spans 14 residues. CDR3 amino acids: CASIYREGNYGYTF. CDR3 DNA: TGTGCCAGCATCTACAGGGAGGGTAACTATGGCTACACCTTC.

The J gene is TRBJ1-1, the V gene TRBV19, with D perhaps matching TRBD1 (6 bases). CDR3 size: 15 residues. The germline V gene has CDR1 LNHDA and CDR2 SQIVND (reference sequence). V lost 11 bases to trimming and J lost 1 base, with 20 bases between them. The CDR3 DNA reads TGTGCCGTATCTAACCCAAGGGGGGGGAACACTGAAGCTTTCTTT. This translates into CAVSNPRGGNTEAFF.

The CDR3 protein is CATSRGGGGTDTQYF. The CDR3 coding sequence is TGTGCCACCAGCAGAGGGGGGGGAGGCACAGATACGCAGTATTTT. The rearrangement joins TRBV15 to TRBJ2-3; 7 positions match TRBD2. This CDR3 is built from 15 residues. Trimming at V came to 1 base and at J to 1 base, leaving 2 bases not matched to a gene. The germline V gene encodes CDR1 LNHNV and CDR2 YYDKDF (reference sequence). The full variable domain, in which reference TRBV15 and TRBJ2-3 provide the parts outside the CDR3, is DAMVIQNPRYQVTQFGKPVTLSCSQTLNHNVMYWYQQKSSQAPKLLFHYYDKDFNNEADTPDNFQSRRPNTSFCFLDIRSPGLGDTAMYLCATSRGGGGTDTQYFGPGTRLTVL.

J is TRBJ2-7 and V is TRBV5-1; unclear D gene. This CDR3 has 14 amino acids. Trimming removed 0 bases from V and 1 base from J, with 8 bases in between. Per the germline V gene, CDR1 is SGHRS and CDR2 is YFSETQ. CDR3: CASSLAVPSYEQYF. For the CDR3, the DNA is TGCGCCAGCAGCTTGGCGGTACCTTCCTACGAGCAGTACTTC.

This sequence joins TRBV2 and TRBJ2-2, with a weak D call TRBD1 (6 bases). The V gene lost 0 bases and the J gene lost 1 base, with 9 bases spanning the gap. CDR3 length: 16 residues. Germline CDR1 is SNHLY and CDR2 is FYNNEI. The CDR3, as DNA: TGTGCCAGCAGTGAAGCGGGGACAAAGAACACCGGGGAGCTGTTTTTT. Translating it yields CASSEAGTKNTGELFF.

The chain links TRBV25-1 to TRBJ1-5; perhaps TRBD1 as D (5 bases). Germline V gene lookup returns CDR1 MGHDK and CDR2 SYGVNS. V was shortened by 3 bases and J by 3 bases, with 9 bases between the two germline ends. This CDR3 has 14 amino acids. This CDR3 reads CASSEGGNNQPQHF. CDR3 in DNA: TGTGCCAGCAGTGAGGGGGGGAACAATCAGCCCCAGCATTTT.

Written as DNA, the CDR3 is TGTGCCAGCAGTCCTGGGACTGTCTGGGGGGAGCTGTTTTTT. This gives the protein CASSPGTVWGELFF. The V and J genes are TRBV5-4 and TRBJ2-2, with D maybe TRBD2 (6 bases). This CDR3 has 14 amino acids. Trimming pared 5 bases from V and 8 bases from J, leaving 16 bases between. The V gene's germline CDR1 is SGHNT and CDR2 YYREEE (reference sequence).

The V and J genes are TRBV7-2 and TRBJ2-6, with D perhaps TRBD2 (5 bases). CDR1 and CDR2 from the germline V gene are SGHTA and FQGNSA. This CDR3 has 14 residues. V lost 2 bases and J 9 bases, leaving 11 bases between the germline ends. CDR3 protein: CASSLSGVGNVLTF. DNA for the CDR3: TGTGCCAGCAGCTTATCCGGGGTCGGCAACGTCCTGACTTTC.

The V and J genes are TRBV3-1 (or the pseudogene TRBV3-2) and TRBJ2-1; TRBD1 matches 9 bases. Germline V gene lookup returns CDR1 LGHDT and CDR2 YNNKEL (reference sequence). Trimming cost V 4 bases and J 7 bases; bases outside gene matches: 8. The CDR3 covers 15 residues. CDR3 amino acids: CASSPRDRVWNEQFF. CDR3 DNA sequence: TGTGCCAGCAGCCCCCGGGACAGGGTATGGAATGAGCAGTTCTTC.

In its sample, this clone was seen once. The chain has TRBV27 and TRBJ2-3; no reliable D call. CDR1 is MNHEY and CDR2 is SMNVEV in the germline V gene (reference sequence). V dropped 4 bases and J dropped 2 bases, with 13 bases sitting between them. This CDR3 is built from 15 residues. This chain's CDR3 is CASSSLLGITDTQYF. The CDR3 region has the DNA TGTGCCAGCAGTTCCCTTCTAGGAATCACAGATACGCAGTATTTT.

The V gene is TRBV6-4, the J gene TRBJ1-1, with D perhaps matching TRBD1 (6 bases). V lost 6 bases and J 1 base, leaving 12 bases between the germline ends. The germline V gene has CDR1 MRHNA and CDR2 SNTAGT. This CDR3 is built from 14 residues. The CDR3: CASRLTGSNTEAFF. The CDR3 region has the DNA TGTGCCAGCAGATTGACAGGATCGAACACTGAAGCTTTCTTT.

Written as DNA, the CDR3 is TGTGCCACCAGTGATCCAGGACAGGGAAATGAAAAACTGTTTTTT. Translated: CATSDPGQGNEKLFF. The gene calls are TRBV24-1 and TRBJ1-4; 8 bases fit TRBD1. The CDR3 runs 15 residues. V lost 3 bases, J lost 5 bases, and 4 bases stayed unmatched. Germline CDR1 KGHDR, CDR2 SFDVKD.